This TCR beta chain was recorded in a study of CD8 T cells in ankylosing spondylitis. This clonotype was recorded many times. Its antigen is not known. Construction of TCR beta libraries was performed using quantitative 5'-RACE with molecular barcodes. In TCRdb, the 5' RACE reads were re-called with MiXCR into one record per CDR3 protein. The sample shows approximately 440,000 distinct CDR3 sequences, approximately 17% of them seen only once. General study points: Characteristic of ankylosing spondylitis blood, it appeared, was a TCR beta motif comprising eight highly homologous variants. Clones linked to the disease showed a CD8+ phenotype. They occurred at relatively low frequencies in peripheral blood. Certain motif variants had earlier appeared in reactive arthritis synovial fluid and blood. Reportedly, significant enrichment of disease-linked clones occurred in matched ankylosing spondylitis synovial fluid.

J lost 10 bases, V lost 6 bases, and 5 bases had no gene match. CDR1 and CDR2 (germline): SQVTM, ANQGSEA. The CDR3 spans 11 residues. This receptor was identified in a male donor with ankylosing spondylitis. The genes are TRBV29-1 and TRBJ2-1, with 8 bases aligning to TRBD1. The sequenced sample consisted of blood, either unsorted or a sorted T cell fraction (not recorded which). The CDR3 bases are TGCAGCGTCGACGGGACAGGCGAGCAGTTCTTC. Amino acid sequence: CSVDGTGEQFF.